The 10 T cell receptor beta chains presented below share a single source sample, sequenced in a study of blood T cells in healthy people across ages. A sample-barcoded 5' primer and a J-beta primer mix were used in a second PCR of about 6 to 12 cycles. TCRdb called the 5' RACE reads again in MiXCR, with one record for every CDR3 protein. In the table there are roughly 720,000 distinct CDR3 sequences, about 55% of which are singletons. The sample taken for sequencing was blood. These receptors originate from a man of 80 years or more in good health.

This chain joins TRBV6-1 and TRBJ2-1, with 7 nucleotides matching TRBD1. Germline V gene data show CDR1 as MNHNS and CDR2 as SASEGT. The trim removed 2 bases at V and 4 bases at J, leaving 11 bases unmatched. This CDR3 contains 17 residues. CDR3 in DNA: TGTGCCAGCAGTGAAAGTAGGGGGACAGTGATGTACAATGAGCAGTTCTTC. This translates into CASSESRGTVMYNEQFF.

The chain employs TRBV3-1 and TRBJ2-4, with a possible D match to TRBD2 (6 bases). The V gene's germline CDR1 is LGHDT and CDR2 YNNKEL (reference sequence). The CDR3 is made up of 13 amino acids. V lost 10 bases, J lost 13 bases, and 23 bases lay in between. The CDR3 DNA reads TGTGCCACCTCTACGGAGGGAGGCCTACGGCAGTACTTC. Its protein is CATSTEGGLRQYF.

This clonotype was detected a few times. The V call is TRBV20-1, the J call TRBJ2-7, with no clear D. V was shortened by 5 bases and J by 2 bases, with 13 bases between the two germline ends. Germline-derived CDR1 and CDR2 are DFQATT and SNEGSKA (reference sequence). There are 13 residues in the CDR3. CDR3 residues: CSAGVEGPYEQYF. In DNA form, the CDR3 reads TGCAGTGCTGGCGTCGAAGGCCCCTACGAGCAGTACTTC.

The V gene is TRBV20-1, the J gene TRBJ1-4; no definite D call. This CDR3 contains 15 residues. The germline V gene encodes CDR1 DFQATT and CDR2 SNEGSKA (reference sequence). V lost 4 bases and J 0 bases, leaving 12 bases between the germline ends. The CDR3 sequence is CSAMTVVATNEKLFF. The CDR3 nucleotides read TGCAGTGCTATGACCGTTGTTGCAACTAATGAAAAACTGTTTTTT.

This clonotype has only a few counts. The chain carries TRBV9 and TRBJ2-3; TRBD1 matches 9 bases. This CDR3 spans 15 amino acids. Germline V lookup: CDR1 SGDLS, CDR2 YYNGEE. The V and J ends lost 3 bases and 3 bases, in that order; junction bases with no gene match: 5. CDR3 DNA sequence: TGTGCCAGCAGCGGCCCGGGACAGGGAACAGATACGCAGTATTTT. It codes for CASSGPGQGTDTQYF.

This chain connects TRBV6-5 to TRBJ2-1; 7 bases fit TRBD2. Germline trimming cut 0 bases from V and 6 bases from J; bases unmatched to any gene: 5. The CDR3 has 15 amino acids. Germline values: CDR1 MNHEY, CDR2 SVGAGI. CDR3 in amino acids: CASSYSNRGGNEQFF. Written as DNA, the CDR3 is TGTGCCAGCAGTTACTCAAATCGCGGGGGCAATGAGCAGTTCTTC.

DNA of the CDR3: TGCGCCAGCAGCTTGGTGGTCAGGGATGGCTACACCTTC. Protein product: CASSLVVRDGYTF. The rearrangement uses TRBV5-1 and TRBJ1-2; possible D gene TRBD1, 5 bases. Germline CDR1 reads SGHRS; CDR2 reads YFSETQ. The V and J ends lost 0 bases and 6 bases respectively, with 9 bases between them. The CDR3 loop spans 13 amino acids.

This clonotype has a handful of counts. The V call is TRBV7-6, the J call TRBJ2-3; 9 bases are a match to TRBD1. Germline values: CDR1 SGHVS, CDR2 FNYEAQ. The CDR3 covers 15 residues. V gave up 1 base and J gave up 4 bases; unmatched junction bases: 3. CDR3 DNA sequence: TGTGCCAGCAGCTTAGTTGGACAGGGGTCAGATACGCAGTATTTT. Protein product: CASSLVGQGSDTQYF.

This clonotype was seen a few times. J is TRBJ2-7 and V is TRBV29-1; 9 bases fit TRBD1. Germline CDR1 SQVTM, CDR2 ANQGSEA. This CDR3 region has 14 residues. Trimming removed 3 bases from V and 6 bases from J; junction bases left unmatched: 9. The CDR3 reads CSVDMTGGGREQYF. The CDR3 DNA sequence: TGCAGCGTTGACATGACAGGGGGAGGCCGCGAGCAGTACTTC.

This clonotype was detected only a few times. The junction differs from germline at one of its ends, possibly a read error. In nucleotides, the CDR3 is TGTGCCAGCTCACCACCGACAGGGGGTCCTGAGCAGTTCTTT. Amino acid sequence: CASSPPTGGPEQFF. The chain recombines TRBV18 with TRBJ2-1, with 9 bases fitting TRBD1. Per germline, CDR1 KGHSH and CDR2 LQKENI. This CDR3 comprises 14 residues.